The source of this TCR beta chain is a study of technical replicates of blood from a handful of donors. Regarding this clone: Other nucleotide sequences from this sample produce the same CDR3.

The CDR3 length is 14 residues. CDR1 and CDR2 from the germline V gene are SGHRS and YFSETQ. The V and J ends lost 0 bases and 3 bases respectively, with 9 bases between them. The table came from immunoSEQ multiplex PCR; TCRdb's copy has only in-frame clones and leaves some out. The profile shows 60,000 to 65,000 clones, about 92% of them singletons. The sequence was collected from a human donor in good health. Some clones in this sample may be carry-over from other donors' samples. V and J are TRBV5-1 and TRBJ2-5; D perhaps matches TRBD1 (6 bases). Sequenced: PBMCs. The CDR3 nucleotides read TGCGCCAGCAGCTTGGGGGCAGGGGAAGAGACCCAGTACTTC. It translates to CASSLGAGEETQYF.